The entry below gives a single T cell receptor beta chain sequence along with its context. The clone's antigen remains unknown. No base quality values were provided; no much bigger clone lies one nucleotide off. This record belongs to a study of T cells in tumors after PD-1 blockade (dated by TCRdb to between 2018 and 2021). About the study as a whole: Exclusion criteria were prior checkpoint blockade, use of systemic immunosuppressants, or recent radiotherapy or other anti-cancer therapy within 4 weeks. Paired single-cell RNA and TCR sequencing was done in the study on site-matched tumors from patients with BCC or SCC, both before and after anti-PD-1 therapy. RECIST version 1.1 was the standard used to evaluate clinical response. While on anti-PD-1 treatment, some of the patients also continued taking daily vismodegib 150 mg. To compare clonotypes in blood versus tumor, bulk TCR sequencing was run on 10 peripheral blood samples drawn from several patients. Patients received pembrolizumab 200 mg every 3 weeks or cemiplimab 350 mg every 2 weeks. An average of around 100,000 TCR templates (range about 21,000-257,772) and roughly 37,000 unique clonotypes was obtained for peripheral blood samples.

Trimming accounts for 4 bases at V and 5 bases at J, while the number of junction bases matched to no gene is 11. According to the germline V gene (reference sequence), CDR1 reads GTSNPN and CDR2 reads SVGIG. The CDR3 measures 16 amino acids from cysteine to phenylalanine. Kept here is only the CDR3 DNA, which spans 48 bases and is read in frame from base 1. In the paper's terms, the time point label means: before anti-PD-1 therapy. For bulk TCRbeta sequencing, genomic DNA was extracted from tumor biopsies or peripheral blood, and input amounts ranged from roughly 600 ng to 6,004 ng. Every patient was a poor candidate for surgical resection and had histologically proven advanced or metastatic basal or squamous cell carcinoma. Of the approximately ten patients making up the basal cell carcinoma cohort, about 8 underwent bulk tumor TCR sequencing. Study-wide conclusions, independent of this receptor: Around 45% of tumor TCR clonotypes were detected in blood, and some novel exhausted tumor clones were observed in pre-treatment blood, which was taken as suggesting peripheral recruitment. Where the novel T cell clones came from was not determined, and possible sources could include lymphoid organs or rare unexpanded clones inside the tumor or in the tumor periphery.

The immunoSEQ platform was used for deep TCRbeta sequencing. As for the authors' bioinformatics: Only productive rearrangements were exported from the immunoSEQ Analyzer for further analysis. Bulk TCRbeta clonotypes were assigned T cell phenotypes by matching to single-cell RNA+TCR-seq clones sharing the same TCRbeta sequence. Clone enrichment in tumor was calculated as tumor frequency divided by PBMC frequency from bulk TCR sequencing. GLIPH was used to sort TCRs into specificity groups, which are clusters of distinct TCRs that likely recognize common antigens through shared CDR3 motifs. TCRdb carries this immuneACCESS record with in-frame sequences only. Its versions omit some clonotypes, under half of them owing to an unresolved V gene in the studies checked, with the rest unexplained. That table furnishes V, J and clone size, whereas the DNA furnished D and trimming. Within this sample are around 51,000 clones, with over 75% of them counted one time only. The top ten constitute 4% to 5% of the sample.

The V and J genes are TRBV30 and TRBJ2-2, and 9 junction bases match TRBD1. The specimen was PBMCs, collected before anti-PD-1 treatment. This TCR was recovered from a human donor with basal cell carcinoma. CDR3 sequence: CAWNNPGQGETGELFF. The DNA sequence is as follows: TGTGCCTGGAACAATCCGGGACAGGGCGAAACCGGGGAGCTGTTTTTT.